Following are 12 T cell receptor beta chains from one sample sequenced in a study of spatial heterogeneity in lung cancer. In TCRdb, the 5' RACE reads were re-called with MiXCR into one record per CDR3 protein. The sample includes 17,000 or so distinct CDR3 sequences, 20% to 25% of them seen just once. Sample time point: sample taken at primary tumor resection. Tumor, nontumor lung or frozen PBMC supplied whole RNA that was sequenced unsorted. The sequencing here drew on PBMCs, taken at surgery. The receptors stem from a female donor with early-stage non-small cell lung cancer.

The chain carries TRBV6-5 and TRBJ2-3, with TRBD1 matching over 11 bases. Germline V lookup: CDR1 MNHEY, CDR2 SVGAGI. The CDR3 has 14 residues. V shed 6 bases and J 3 bases; nucleotides not matched to a gene: 2. The CDR3 bases are TGTGCCAGCAGCGGACAGGGGGCAACAGATACGCAGTATTTT. The encoded protein is CASSGQGATDTQYF.

This clonotype was recorded at least ten times. This chain connects TRBV27 to TRBJ2-7; tentatively, D is TRBD1 (6 bases). The CDR3 runs to 14 residues. The V end was cut by 6 bases, the J end by 0 bases, with 12 bases between. Germline CDR1 MNHEY, CDR2 SMNVEV (reference sequence). CDR3 in amino acids: CASRVNRDSYEQYF. The CDR3 DNA is TGTGCCAGCAGGGTAAACAGGGACTCCTACGAGCAGTACTTC.

This chain connects TRBV9 to TRBJ1-2; D is possibly TRBD1 (5 bases). Germline V gene data show CDR1 as SGDLS and CDR2 as YYNGEE. Trimming pared 4 bases from V and 6 bases from J, leaving 19 bases between. The CDR3 has 15 residues. CDR3 sequence reads: CASSSDPDMSNGYTF. Here the CDR3 DNA reads TGTGCCAGCAGCTCAGACCCGGACATGTCTAATGGCTACACCTTC. The variable domain in full, with the rest retrieved from reference TRBV9 and TRBJ1-2, is DSGVTQTPKHLITATGQRVTLRCSPRSGDLSVYWYQQSLDQGLQFLIQYYNGEERAKGNILERFSAQQFPDLHSELNLSSLELGDSALYFCASSSDPDMSNGYTFGSGTRLTVV.

This clonotype has just a few counts. The chain carries TRBV3-2 and TRBJ2-7. TRBV3-2 is noted as a pseudogene. This CDR3 is 13 amino acids long. This chain's CDR3 is CASSQERLCEQYV. In DNA form, the CDR3 reads TGTGCCAGCAGCCAAGAGAGGCTCTGCGAGCAGTACGTC.

A few counts support this clonotype. CDR3 sequence reads: CASSFRDRGETQYF. CDR3 coding DNA: TGTGCCAGCTCATTCCGGGACAGGGGAGAGACCCAGTACTTC. This rearrangement joins TRBV18 to TRBJ2-5, with 10 bases lining up with TRBD1. Germline loops: CDR1 KGHSH, CDR2 LQKENI. The V segment lost 5 bases and the J segment 4 bases; nucleotides outside the gene matches: 4. This CDR3 has 14 amino acids.

This clonotype was observed at least ten times. The chain has TRBV12-3 or TRBV12-4 and TRBJ1-1, with D unresolved. Trimming shortened V by 5 bases and J by 1 base, and 11 bases separated the two germline ends. CDR3 size: 14 residues. The CDR3 nucleotides are TGTGCCAGCAGTCCCATCGGGAGGAACACTGAAGCTTTCTTT. Protein: CASSPIGRNTEAFF.

This clonotype was seen at least ten times. The gene calls are TRBV29-1 and TRBJ2-5, with 8 nucleotides matching TRBD1. This CDR3 contains 13 residues. Germline-derived CDR1 and CDR2 are SQVTM and ANQGSEA. Germline trimming cut 3 bases from V and 7 bases from J; bases unmatched to any gene: 7. The CDR3 DNA sequence: TGCAGCGTTGAGAGACAGGGGATGGGGACCCAGTACTTC. As protein: CSVERQGMGTQYF.

This clonotype was seen a handful of times. The chain joins TRBV19 to TRBJ1-5; D unclear. V gave up 2 bases and J gave up 7 bases, with 9 bases separating them. The CDR3 totals 13 residues. From germline, CDR1 is LNHDA and CDR2 SQIVND (reference sequence). The CDR3 DNA reads TGTGCCAGTAGTATAACCCTTGCCCAGCCCCAGCATTTT. It translates to CASSITLAQPQHF.

V and J are TRBV6-5 and TRBJ2-1; D perhaps matches TRBD1 (5 bases). Per germline, CDR1 MNHEY and CDR2 SVGAGI. V was trimmed by 0 bases and J by 5 bases, leaving 11 bases between them. CDR3 length: 15 amino acids. The CDR3 protein is CASSYSRQRHNEQFF. The CDR3, as DNA: TGTGCCAGCAGTTACTCTCGACAGCGCCACAATGAGCAGTTCTTC.

The rearrangement uses TRBV9 and TRBJ2-1; possible D gene TRBD2, 5 bases. The length of the CDR3 is 17 residues. Trimming removed 2 bases from V and 5 bases from J, with 20 bases in between. The germline gives CDR1 SGDLS, CDR2 YYNGEE. Here the CDR3 reads CASSVNQRVPTDNEQFF. CDR3 DNA sequence: TGTGCCAGCAGCGTTAATCAGAGGGTACCCACCGACAATGAGCAGTTCTTC.

A few counts support this clonotype. The chain is built from TRBV20-1 and TRBJ1-2; D gene uncertain. CDR3 size: 14 residues. The ends were cut back, 0 bases at V and 2 bases at J, with 10 bases in the middle. Germline V gene lookup returns CDR1 DFQATT and CDR2 SNEGSKA (reference sequence). CDR3: CSARDPRVNYGYTF. The CDR3 region has the DNA TGCAGTGCTAGAGACCCTCGCGTGAACTATGGCTACACCTTC.

This clonotype appeared many times. The chain links TRBV4-3 to TRBJ2-1; 7 bases are a match to TRBD2. Trimming took 1 base from V and 0 from J; bases not matched to a gene: 6. This CDR3 is 17 amino acids long. CDR1 is LGHNA, CDR2 YSLEER, per germline. The CDR3 loop is CASSQGAGPSSYNEQFF. The CDR3 bases are TGCGCCAGCAGCCAAGGAGCGGGGCCAAGCTCCTACAATGAGCAGTTCTTC.